The 25 T cell receptor beta chains below all came from one sample that was sequenced in a study of T-cell memory formation after mild COVID-19. TCRdb re-analysed the 5' RACE reads in MiXCR, keeping a single row per CDR3 protein. The sample lists over 350,000 distinct CDR3 sequences, approximately 15% occurring once. The sample consisted of PBMCs or a T cell subset sorted from them (not recorded which). The receptors stem from a man between 18 and 35 years old who had mild COVID-19 (a few samples of this study predate the infection). Cell type and time point are not known.

This clonotype has just a few counts. The chain combines TRBV6-5 with TRBJ2-1, with 8 bases fitting TRBD1. This CDR3 has 14 residues. The V gene's germline CDR1 is MNHEY and CDR2 SVGAGI. V shed 4 bases and J 7 bases; nucleotides not matched to a gene: 6. The CDR3 DNA is TGTGCCAGCAGTTCCCGGCAGGGGGCAAATGAGCAGTTCTTC. Its protein is CASSSRQGANEQFF.

This chain links TRBV4-1 with TRBJ2-3; D is unclear. CDR3 length equals 15 residues. Deletions cut 1 base from V and 2 bases from J, with 10 bases between. Germline V lookup: CDR1 MGHRA, CDR2 YSYEKL. The CDR3: CASSQGPATTDTQYF. The CDR3 DNA reads TGCGCCAGCAGCCAAGGACCAGCCACCACAGATACGCAGTATTTT.

The genes are TRBV12-3 or TRBV12-4 and TRBJ2-1; no clear D gene. V was pared by 6 bases and J by 6 bases, with 12 bases between. The CDR3 has 13 residues. Written as DNA, the CDR3 is TGTGCCAGCAGCCCCTGGGATTGCAATGAGCAGTTCTTC. Residues: CASSPWDCNEQFF.

This clonotype was picked up a small number of times. The chain employs TRBV5-1 and TRBJ2-3; the D gene is possibly TRBD2 (5 bases). The CDR3 covers 16 residues. Germline lookup yields CDR1 SGHRS and CDR2 YFSETQ. V shed 1 base and J shed 0 bases, with 12 bases lying between them. CDR3 sequence: CASSLYRGISTDTQYF. The CDR3 bases are TGCGCCAGCAGCTTGTACCGGGGAATAAGCACAGATACGCAGTATTTT.

As DNA, the CDR3 is TGTGCCAGCAGCCAAGGGAGGGGCAGGGGCACAGATACGCAGTATTTT. Its translation: CASSQGRGRGTDTQYF. The rearrangement links TRBV7-2 to TRBJ2-3; 7 bases are shared with TRBD2. J gave up 1 base and V 5 bases, and 9 bases lay outside the gene matches. From germline, CDR1 is SGHTA and CDR2 FQGNSA. The CDR3 contains 16 residues.

The rearrangement links TRBV3-1 to TRBJ1-6, with D maybe TRBD1 (5 bases). V was cut by 0 bases and J by 11 bases, with 14 bases left in between. The CDR3 is 15 amino acids. Germline-derived CDR1 and CDR2 are LGHDT and YNNKEL (reference sequence). In DNA form, the CDR3 reads TGTGCCAGCAGCCAAGATCGCGGGGCAGGGCCACCCCTCCACTTT. The encoded protein is CASSQDRGAGPPLHF.

This clonotype was counted only a few times. The V and J genes are TRBV18 and TRBJ1-1, with 8 bases aligning to TRBD1. V gave up 1 base and J gave up 4 bases; unmatched junction bases: 5. Germline values: CDR1 KGHSH, CDR2 LQKENI. The CDR3 covers 15 residues. Here the CDR3 reads CASSPLTGVGTEAFF. The CDR3 DNA is TGTGCCAGCTCACCACTGACAGGGGTCGGCACTGAAGCTTTCTTT.

This clonotype was found many times. J is TRBJ2-5 and V is TRBV7-2; the match to TRBD1 covers 9 bases. The CDR3 runs to 13 residues. Unmatched junction bases numbered 3, after V lost 5 bases and J lost 5 bases. From germline, CDR1 is SGHTA and CDR2 FQGNSA. The CDR3 region is CASSGQGRETQYF. CDR3 nucleotides: TGTGCCAGCAGCGGACAGGGGAGGGAGACCCAGTACTTC.

The chain is built from TRBV6-5 and TRBJ1-2; maybe TRBD1 (6 bases). The V end was cut by 0 bases, the J end by 7 bases, with 9 bases between. This CDR3 is 13 amino acids long. Germline V gene sequence: CDR1 MNHEY, CDR2 SVGAGI. Here the CDR3 DNA reads TGTGCCAGCAGTTACTCCTCGGGGGCTGGCTACACCTTC. It specifies CASSYSSGAGYTF.

This clonotype was seen a few times. The CDR3 coding sequence is TGTGCCAGCAGCCCAGGGACTAGCAGTCAAGAGACCCAGTACTTC. It specifies CASSPGTSSQETQYF. The chain carries TRBV7-3 and TRBJ2-5, with 9 bases that match TRBD2. This CDR3 contains 15 residues. CDR1 is SGHTA, CDR2 FQGTGA, per germline. Trimming at V came to 5 bases and at J to 2 bases, leaving 6 bases not matched to a gene.

CDR3 region: CASTQGQEGFF. The CDR3, as DNA: TGTGCCAGCACCCAAGGCCAGGAGGGGTTCTTC. The chain has TRBV7-9 and TRBJ2-1; D may be TRBD2 (6 bases). This CDR3 has 11 amino acids. V lost 7 bases to trimming and J lost 15 bases, with 16 bases between them. Per the germline V gene, CDR1 is SEHNR and CDR2 is FQNEAQ (reference sequence). Full variable domain (missing parts from reference TRBV7-9 and TRBJ2-1): DTGVSQNPRHKITKRGQNVTFRCDPISEHNRLYWYRQTLGQGPEFLTYFQNEAQLEKSRLLSDRFSAERPKGSFSTLEIQRTEQGDSAMYLCASTQGQEGFFGPGTRLTVL.

The chain is built from TRBV7-8 and TRBJ2-3, with 7 bases aligning to TRBD1. V trimming: 4 bases; J trimming: 2 bases; junction bases outside the gene matches: 12. This CDR3 contains 17 residues. Germline values: CDR1 SGHVS, CDR2 FQNEAQ. CDR3 DNA: TGTGCCAGCAGCTCGTCAACAGGACAGGAATACACAGATACGCAGTATTTT. Its translation: CASSSSTGQEYTDTQYF.

There are a few counts of this clonotype. V usage is TRBV11-2 and J usage is TRBJ1-2; the D gene is possibly TRBD1 (5 bases). CDR1 is SGHAT and CDR2 is FQNNGV in the germline V gene. The germline V and J ends were trimmed by 1 base and 8 bases, with 20 bases remaining between them. This CDR3 comprises 16 residues. The CDR3: CASSLAPFGGYGGYTF. CDR3 coding DNA: TGTGCCAGCAGCTTAGCCCCCTTCGGGGGTTACGGAGGCTACACCTTC. Full variable domain (missing parts from reference TRBV11-2 and TRBJ1-2): EAGVAQSPRYKIIEKRQSVAFWCNPISGHATLYWYQQILGQGPKLLIQFQNNGVVDDSQLPKDRFSAERLKGVDSTLKIQPAKLEDSAVYLCASSLAPFGGYGGYTFGSGTRLTVV.

This clonotype was seen more than once but under ten times. The chain combines TRBV5-1 with TRBJ2-2, with D tentatively TRBD1 or TRBD2 (5 bases each). V dropped 0 bases and J dropped 4 bases, with 7 bases sitting between them. Germline assignment: CDR1 SGHRS and CDR2 YFSETQ. The CDR3 contains 14 residues. CDR3 DNA sequence: TGCGCCAGCAGCTTGGTCGGGACCACCGGGGAGCTGTTTTTT. Residues: CASSLVGTTGELFF.

This clonotype was detected only a few times. The V call is TRBV7-9, the J call TRBJ1-5, with D perhaps matching TRBD1 (6 bases). CDR1 is SEHNR, CDR2 FQNEAQ, per germline (reference sequence). The V end lost 1 base, the J end lost 4 bases, and 8 bases lay between the germline ends. CDR3 size: 14 residues. CDR3 in amino acids: CASSLGTANQPQHF. In nucleotides, the CDR3 is TGTGCCAGCAGCTTAGGGACAGCGAATCAGCCCCAGCATTTT.

This clonotype appeared a few times. The V gene is TRBV29-1, the J gene TRBJ1-1; D is undetermined. The germline V gene has CDR1 SQVTM and CDR2 ANQGSEA. V shed 4 bases and J shed 1 base, with 16 bases lying between them. The CDR3 totals 15 residues. The DNA for the CDR3 is TGCAGCGTTGGGGCCCCGACAAAACCGAACACTGAAGCTTTCTTT. Amino acids: CSVGAPTKPNTEAFF.

The gene calls are TRBV7-3 and TRBJ1-6; D is ambiguous. The V end was cut by 6 bases, the J end by 8 bases, with 11 bases between. The germline CDR1 and CDR2 sequences are SGHTA and FQGTGA. This CDR3 has 13 residues. The CDR3 bases are TGTGCCAGCAGTTTCTCCGGGGATTCACCCCTCCACTTT. Amino acid sequence: CASSFSGDSPLHF.

The chain uses TRBV6-2 or TRBV6-3 and TRBJ2-1; 7 bases are shared with TRBD2. This CDR3 is built from 15 residues. J gave up 3 bases and V 1 base, and 3 bases lay outside the gene matches. CDR1 MNHEY and CDR2 SVGEGT come from the germline V gene. Written as DNA, the CDR3 is TGTGCCAGCAGTTACTGGGGGGGGTACTACAATGAGCAGTTCTTC. This codes for CASSYWGGYYNEQFF.

This chain joins TRBV7-2 and TRBJ2-1; no clear D gene. From germline, CDR1 is SGHTA and CDR2 FQGNSA. The CDR3 is 12 residues long. V dropped 5 bases and J dropped 10 bases, with 12 bases sitting between them. In nucleotides, the CDR3 is TGTGCCAGCAGCGCCCAGATGGGCGAGCAGTTCTTC. The encoded protein is CASSAQMGEQFF. The full variable domain, its missing parts supplied by reference TRBV7-2 and TRBJ2-1, is GAGVSQSPSNKVTEKGKDVELRCDPISGHTALYWYRQSLGQGLEFLIYFQGNSAPDKSGLPSDRFSAERTGGSVSTLTIQRTQQEDSAVYLCASSAQMGEQFFGPGTRLTVL.

DNA of the CDR3: TGTGCCAGCAGTTCTAGAGACTGGAACACCGGGGAGCTGTTTTTT. It codes for CASSSRDWNTGELFF. This sequence joins TRBV28 and TRBJ2-2; no reliable D call. The CDR3 has 15 amino acids. The V end lost 4 bases, the J end lost 1 base, and 10 bases lay between the germline ends. Germline V gene sequence: CDR1 MDHEN, CDR2 SYDVKM. The full variable domain, completed using reference TRBV28 and TRBJ2-2, is DVKVTQSSRYLVKRTGEKVFLECVQDMDHENMFWYRQDPGLGLRLIYFSYDVKMKEKGDIPEGYSVSREKKERFSLILESASTNQTSMYLCASSSRDWNTGELFFGEGSRLTVL.

V is TRBV7-9 and J is TRBJ2-2; tentatively, D is TRBD2 (5 bases). The V end lost 6 bases, the J end lost 5 bases, and 10 bases lay between the germline ends. The germline V gene encodes CDR1 SEHNR and CDR2 FQNEAQ (reference sequence). The CDR3 consists of 13 residues. CDR3 region: CASSLTTTGELFF. CDR3 DNA: TGTGCCAGCAGTTTGACTACGACCGGGGAGCTGTTTTTT. Drawing the rest from reference TRBV7-9 and TRBJ2-2, the complete variable domain is DTGVSQNPRHKITKRGQNVTFRCDPISEHNRLYWYRQTLGQGPEFLTYFQNEAQLEKSRLLSDRFSAERPKGSFSTLEIQRTEQGDSAMYLCASSLTTTGELFFGEGSRLTVL.

This clonotype has at least ten counts. This chain connects TRBV15 to TRBJ2-3; 7 bases align to TRBD2. CDR1 and CDR2 (germline): LNHNV, YYDKDF (reference sequence). The CDR3 is 19 amino acids. V shed 0 bases, J shed 1 base, and the junction held 13 bases outside the gene matches. The CDR3 DNA sequence: TGTGCCACCAGCAGAGAGTTCGGGTTACAAGCGGGACGCACAGATACGCAGTATTTT. This encodes CATSREFGLQAGRTDTQYF.

The CDR3 sequence: CASRSAGEQYF. CDR3 bases: TGTGCCAGCAGGTCAGCGGGGGAGCAGTACTTC. The V and J genes are TRBV2 and TRBJ2-7; TRBD2 agrees at 7 bases. CDR1 is SNHLY and CDR2 is FYNNEI in the germline V gene. V was pared by 6 bases and J by 7 bases, with 3 bases of the junction left unmatched. The CDR3 runs to 11 residues.

The table lists this clonotype with many counts. The CDR3 nucleotides are TGTGCCAGTCGAGGGACAGGGGGCACCGGGGAGCTGTTTTTT. Protein: CASRGTGGTGELFF. The gene calls are TRBV7-9 and TRBJ2-2, with 11 bases aligning to TRBD1. The CDR3 runs 14 residues. Germline assignment: CDR1 SEHNR and CDR2 FQNEAQ (reference sequence). V lost 9 bases, J lost 4 bases, and 4 bases stayed unmatched.

This clonotype came up many times. The V and J genes are TRBV5-5 and TRBJ2-1, with 7 bases aligning to TRBD2. Germline CDR1 and CDR2: SGHKS and YYEKEE (reference sequence). The CDR3 length is 15 residues. V dropped 0 bases and J dropped 3; count of bases not matched to a gene: 3. The CDR3 here is CASSLDERGYNEQFF. In DNA, the CDR3 is TGTGCCAGCAGCTTGGACGAGCGGGGCTACAATGAGCAGTTCTTC.